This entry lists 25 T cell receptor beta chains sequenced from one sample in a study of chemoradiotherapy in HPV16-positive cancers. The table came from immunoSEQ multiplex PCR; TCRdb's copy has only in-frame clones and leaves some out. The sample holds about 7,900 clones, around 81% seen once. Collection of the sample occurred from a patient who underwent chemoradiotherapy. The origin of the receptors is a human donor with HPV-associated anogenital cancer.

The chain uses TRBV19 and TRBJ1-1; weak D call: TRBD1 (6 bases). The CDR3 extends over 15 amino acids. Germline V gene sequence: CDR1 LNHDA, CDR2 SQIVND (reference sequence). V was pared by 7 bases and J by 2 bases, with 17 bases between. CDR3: CASTLRGGVNTEAFF. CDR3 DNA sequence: TGTGCCAGTACCCTTAGGGGGGGAGTTAACACTGAAGCTTTCTTT.

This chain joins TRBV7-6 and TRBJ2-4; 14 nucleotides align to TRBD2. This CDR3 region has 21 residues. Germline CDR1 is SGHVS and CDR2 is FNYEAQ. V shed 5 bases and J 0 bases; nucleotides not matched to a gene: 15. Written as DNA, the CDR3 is TGTGCCAGCAGCCCTCGACTAGCGGGAGGGCCGGGGCTACTAGCCAAAAACATTCAGTACTTC. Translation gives CASSPRLAGGPGLLAKNIQYF.

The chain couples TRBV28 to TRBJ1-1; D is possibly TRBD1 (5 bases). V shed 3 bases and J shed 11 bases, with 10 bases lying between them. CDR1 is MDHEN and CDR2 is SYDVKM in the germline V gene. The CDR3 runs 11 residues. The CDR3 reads CASSFSGRAFF. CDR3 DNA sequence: TGTGCCAGCAGTTTTTCAGGGAGGGCTTTCTTT.

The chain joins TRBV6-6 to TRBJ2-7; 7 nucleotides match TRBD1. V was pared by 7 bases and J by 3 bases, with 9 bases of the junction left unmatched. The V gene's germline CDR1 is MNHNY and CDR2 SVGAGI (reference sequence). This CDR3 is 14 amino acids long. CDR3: CASTMDRRSYEQYF. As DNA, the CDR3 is TGTGCCAGCACCATGGACAGGAGGAGCTACGAGCAGTACTTC.

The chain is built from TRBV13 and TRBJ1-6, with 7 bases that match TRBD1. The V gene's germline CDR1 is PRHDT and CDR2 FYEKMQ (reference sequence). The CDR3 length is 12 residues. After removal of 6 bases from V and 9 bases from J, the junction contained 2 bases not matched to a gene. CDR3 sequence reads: CASRTGFSPLHF. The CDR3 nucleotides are TGTGCCAGCAGGACAGGGTTTTCACCCCTCCACTTT.

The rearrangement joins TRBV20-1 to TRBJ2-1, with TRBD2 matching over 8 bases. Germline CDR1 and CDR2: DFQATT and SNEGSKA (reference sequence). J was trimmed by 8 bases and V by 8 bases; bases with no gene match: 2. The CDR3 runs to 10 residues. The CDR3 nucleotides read TGCAGTCCGCGGGGGGATGAGCAGTTCTTC. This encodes CSPRGDEQFF.

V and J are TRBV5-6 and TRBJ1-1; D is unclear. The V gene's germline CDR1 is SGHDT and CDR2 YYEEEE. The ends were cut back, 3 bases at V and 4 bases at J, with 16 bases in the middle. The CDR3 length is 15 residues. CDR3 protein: CASSSQTGKGTEAFF. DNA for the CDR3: TGTGCCAGCAGCTCCCAGACGGGGAAGGGCACTGAAGCTTTCTTT.

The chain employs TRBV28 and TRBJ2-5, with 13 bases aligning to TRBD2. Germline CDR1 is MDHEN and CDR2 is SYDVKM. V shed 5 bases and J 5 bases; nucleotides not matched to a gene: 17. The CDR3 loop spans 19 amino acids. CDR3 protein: CASSPPGTSGIGGGETQYF. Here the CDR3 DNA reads TGTGCCAGCAGTCCGCCCGGGACTAGCGGGATAGGAGGTGGGGAGACCCAGTACTTC.

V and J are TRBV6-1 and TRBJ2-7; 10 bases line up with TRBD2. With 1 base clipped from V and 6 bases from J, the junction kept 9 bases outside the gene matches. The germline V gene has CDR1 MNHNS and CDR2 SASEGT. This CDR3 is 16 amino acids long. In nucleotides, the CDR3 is TGTGCCAGCAGTGAAGAGATGGCGGGACTAGCGACCGAGCAGTACTTC. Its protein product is CASSEEMAGLATEQYF.

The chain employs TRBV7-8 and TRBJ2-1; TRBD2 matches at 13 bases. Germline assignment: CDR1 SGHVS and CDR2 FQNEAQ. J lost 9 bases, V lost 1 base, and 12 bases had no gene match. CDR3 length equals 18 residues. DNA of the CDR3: TGTGCCAGCAGCTTAGAGGTCCCCTGGACTAGCGGGAGAGGTGAGCAGTTCTTC. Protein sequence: CASSLEVPWTSGRGEQFF.

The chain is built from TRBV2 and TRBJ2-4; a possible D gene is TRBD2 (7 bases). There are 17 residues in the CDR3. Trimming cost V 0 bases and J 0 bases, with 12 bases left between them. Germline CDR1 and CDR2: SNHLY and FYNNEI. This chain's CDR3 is CASSEARGGLAKNIQYF. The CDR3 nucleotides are TGTGCCAGCAGTGAAGCCAGGGGAGGGCTAGCCAAAAACATTCAGTACTTC. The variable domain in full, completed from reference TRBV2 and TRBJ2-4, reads EPEVTQTPSHQVTQMGQEVILRCVPISNHLYFYWYRQILGQKVEFLVSFYNNEISEKSEIFDDQFSVERPDGSNFTLKIRSTKLEDSAMYFCASSEARGGLAKNIQYFGAGTRLSVL.

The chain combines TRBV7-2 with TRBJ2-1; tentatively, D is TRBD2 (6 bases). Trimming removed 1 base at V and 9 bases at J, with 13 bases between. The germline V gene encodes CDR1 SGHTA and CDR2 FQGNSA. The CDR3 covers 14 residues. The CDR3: CASSLGPLALEQFF. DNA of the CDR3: TGTGCCAGCAGCTTAGGCCCCCTAGCGCTTGAGCAGTTCTTC.

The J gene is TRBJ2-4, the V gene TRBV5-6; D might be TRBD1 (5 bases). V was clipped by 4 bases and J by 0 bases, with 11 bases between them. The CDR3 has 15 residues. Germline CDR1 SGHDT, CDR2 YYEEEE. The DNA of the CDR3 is TGTGCCAGCAGCATCAAGGACAAAGCCAAAAACATTCAGTACTTC. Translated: CASSIKDKAKNIQYF. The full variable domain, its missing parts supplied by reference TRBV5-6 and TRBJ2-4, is DAGVTQSPTHLIKTRGQQVTLRCSPKSGHDTVSWYQQALGQGPQFIFQYYEEEERQRGNFPDRFSGHQFPNYSSELNVNALLLGDSALYLCASSIKDKAKNIQYFGAGTRLSVL.

The CDR3 sequence is CASSLEGLTDTQYF. The CDR3 DNA sequence: TGTGCCAGCAGCTTAGAGGGCCTCACAGATACGCAGTATTTT. This chain connects TRBV11-2 to TRBJ2-3; D ambiguous. The germline V gene has CDR1 SGHAT and CDR2 FQNNGV. Trimming shortened V by 0 bases and J by 2 bases, and 6 bases separated the two germline ends. The CDR3 covers 14 residues. The variable domain in full, completed from reference TRBV11-2 and TRBJ2-3, reads EAGVAQSPRYKIIEKRQSVAFWCNPISGHATLYWYQQILGQGPKLLIQFQNNGVVDDSQLPKDRFSAERLKGVDSTLKIQPAKLEDSAVYLCASSLEGLTDTQYFGPGTRLTVL.

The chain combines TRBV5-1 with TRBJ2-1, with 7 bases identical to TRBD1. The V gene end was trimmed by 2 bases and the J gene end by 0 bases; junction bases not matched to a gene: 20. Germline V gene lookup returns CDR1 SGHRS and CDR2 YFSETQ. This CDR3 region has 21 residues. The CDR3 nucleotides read TGCGCCAGCAGCTTACGACCCCGGGACAGACCCCTTACTAGCTCCTACAATGAGCAGTTCTTC. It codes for CASSLRPRDRPLTSSYNEQFF.

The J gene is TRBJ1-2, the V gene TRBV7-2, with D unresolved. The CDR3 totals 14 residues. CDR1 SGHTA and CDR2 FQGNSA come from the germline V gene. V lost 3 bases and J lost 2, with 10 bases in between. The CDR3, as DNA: TGTGCCAGCAGCTTTTTGAACCCCAACTATGGCTACACCTTC. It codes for CASSFLNPNYGYTF. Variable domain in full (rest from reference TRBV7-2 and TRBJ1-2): GAGVSQSPSNKVTEKGKDVELRCDPISGHTALYWYRQSLGQGLEFLIYFQGNSAPDKSGLPSDRFSAERTGGSVSTLTIQRTQQEDSAVYLCASSFLNPNYGYTFGSGTRLTVV.

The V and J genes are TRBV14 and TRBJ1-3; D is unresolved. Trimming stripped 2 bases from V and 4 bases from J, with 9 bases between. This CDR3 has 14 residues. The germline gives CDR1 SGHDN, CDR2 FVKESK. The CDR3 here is CASSQSGNGNTIYF. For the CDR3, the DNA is TGTGCCAGCAGCCAATCCGGGAACGGAAACACCATATATTTT.

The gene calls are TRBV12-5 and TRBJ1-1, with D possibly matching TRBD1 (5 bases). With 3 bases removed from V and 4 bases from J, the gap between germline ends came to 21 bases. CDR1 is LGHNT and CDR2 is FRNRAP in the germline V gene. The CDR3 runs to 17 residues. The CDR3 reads CASGFTPQGSGGTEAFF. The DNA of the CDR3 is TGTGCTAGTGGTTTCACCCCGCAAGGTTCTGGGGGCACTGAAGCTTTCTTT.

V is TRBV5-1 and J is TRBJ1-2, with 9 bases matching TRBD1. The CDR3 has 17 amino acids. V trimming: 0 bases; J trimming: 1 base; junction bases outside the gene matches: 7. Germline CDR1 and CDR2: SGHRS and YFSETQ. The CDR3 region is CASSLGDPGQGNYGYTF. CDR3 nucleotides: TGCGCCAGCAGCTTGGGTGACCCGGGACAGGGTAACTATGGCTACACCTTC.

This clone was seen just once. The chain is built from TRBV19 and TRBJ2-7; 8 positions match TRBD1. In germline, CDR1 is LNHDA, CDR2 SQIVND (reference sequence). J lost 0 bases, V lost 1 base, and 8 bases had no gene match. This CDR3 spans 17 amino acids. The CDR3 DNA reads TGTGCCAGTAGTATAGTTCTCGGGACAGGATCCTCCTACGAGCAGTACTTC. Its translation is CASSIVLGTGSSYEQYF.

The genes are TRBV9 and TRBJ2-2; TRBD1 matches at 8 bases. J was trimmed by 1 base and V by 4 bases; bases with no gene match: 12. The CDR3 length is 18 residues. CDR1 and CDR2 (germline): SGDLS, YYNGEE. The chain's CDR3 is CASSPGYWDRKNTGELFF. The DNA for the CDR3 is TGTGCCAGCAGCCCCGGGTATTGGGACAGGAAGAACACCGGGGAGCTGTTTTTT.

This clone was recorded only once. CDR3 protein: CASSRKQGASFYGYTF. The CDR3 nucleotides are TGTGCCAGCAGCAGAAAACAGGGGGCGAGTTTCTATGGCTACACCTTC. V and J are TRBV21-1 and TRBJ1-2; the table calls TRBD1, which could not be checked here. TRBV21-1 is a listed pseudogene. The CDR3 spans 16 residues.

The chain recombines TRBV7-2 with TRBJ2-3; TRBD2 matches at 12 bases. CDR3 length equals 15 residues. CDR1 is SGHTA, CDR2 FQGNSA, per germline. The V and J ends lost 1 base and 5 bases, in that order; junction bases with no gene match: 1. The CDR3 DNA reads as TGTGCCAGCAGCTTAGGACTAGCGGGAGTAGATACGCAGTATTTT. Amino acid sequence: CASSLGLAGVDTQYF.

The CDR3 DNA is TGTGCCAGTAGTGGACAGGGGTATCAGCCCCAGCATTTT. The encoded protein is CASSGQGYQPQHF. The gene calls are TRBV19 and TRBJ1-5; 9 positions match TRBD1. CDR1 LNHDA and CDR2 SQIVND come from the germline V gene (reference sequence). The length of the CDR3 is 13 residues. Trimming removed 5 bases from V and 5 bases from J; junction bases left unmatched: 1.

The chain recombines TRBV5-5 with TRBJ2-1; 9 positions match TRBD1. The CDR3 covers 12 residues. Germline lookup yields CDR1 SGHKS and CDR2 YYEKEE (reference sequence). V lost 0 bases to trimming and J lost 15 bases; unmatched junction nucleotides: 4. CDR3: CASSLGTGETFF. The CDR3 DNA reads TGTGCCAGCAGCTTGGGGACAGGGGAAACGTTCTTC.